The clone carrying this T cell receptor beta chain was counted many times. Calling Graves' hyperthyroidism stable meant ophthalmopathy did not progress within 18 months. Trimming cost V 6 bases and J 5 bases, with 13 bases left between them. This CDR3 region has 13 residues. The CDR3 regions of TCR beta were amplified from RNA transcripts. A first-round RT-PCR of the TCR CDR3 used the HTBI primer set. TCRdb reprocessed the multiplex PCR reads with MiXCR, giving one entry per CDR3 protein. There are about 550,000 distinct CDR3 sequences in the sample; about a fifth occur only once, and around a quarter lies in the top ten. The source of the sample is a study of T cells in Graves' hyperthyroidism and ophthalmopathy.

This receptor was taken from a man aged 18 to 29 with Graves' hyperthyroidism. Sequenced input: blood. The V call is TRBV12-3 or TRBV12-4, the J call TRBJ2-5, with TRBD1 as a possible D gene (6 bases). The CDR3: CASRTSGDETQYF. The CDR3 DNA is TGTGCCAGCAGGACCTCAGGGGACGAGACCCAGTACTTC.